The 24 T cell receptor beta chains listed next were all sequenced from one sample in a study of shared clonotypes between healthy human individuals. Profiling relied on immunoSEQ multiplex PCR, and the TCRdb table lists in-frame clones only, not all of them. The sample gives a few million clones, roughly nine tenths of which show up once; 0.13% to 0.15% is in the top ten. Sequences were obtained from naive CD4+ T cells sorted from blood. Subset specified: CD45RA+ positively selected. These receptors all stem from a man younger than 35 in good health.

The V call is TRBV5-6, the J call TRBJ2-7, with TRBD2 matching over 8 bases. After removal of 2 bases from V and 5 bases from J, the junction contained 3 bases not matched to a gene. The CDR3 spans 13 residues. Per the germline V gene, CDR1 is SGHDT and CDR2 is YYEEEE. CDR3: CASSLRGGDEQYF. Written as DNA, the CDR3 is TGTGCCAGCAGCTTACGGGGGGGTGACGAGCAGTACTTC.

The chain has TRBV9 and TRBJ2-3; tentatively, D is TRBD1 or TRBD2 (6 bases each). The CDR3 loop spans 13 amino acids. V dropped 1 base and J dropped 14 bases, with 17 bases sitting between them. Germline loops: CDR1 SGDLS, CDR2 YYNGEE. DNA of the CDR3: TGTGCCAGCAGCGTACAGGAGGGGGTCCAGCGGTATTTT. The encoded protein is CASSVQEGVQRYF.

The genes are TRBV6-5 and TRBJ2-7; TRBD2 matches 9 bases. The CDR3 is 14 residues long. V was clipped by 6 bases and J by 5 bases; unmatched bases: 8. CDR1 and CDR2 (germline): MNHEY, SVGAGI. The CDR3 region is CASSPSGRTNEQYF. The CDR3 DNA reads TGTGCCAGCAGCCCAAGCGGGAGGACGAACGAGCAGTACTTC.

This chain uses TRBV28 with TRBJ1-4; D unclear. In germline, CDR1 is MDHEN, CDR2 SYDVKM. The V and J ends lost 2 bases and 7 bases respectively, with 11 bases between them. The CDR3 loop spans 14 amino acids. The CDR3 spells CASSLLVAGEKLFF. The CDR3 DNA reads as TGTGCCAGCAGTTTACTAGTAGCGGGTGAAAAACTGTTTTTT.

The rearrangement uses TRBV5-4 and TRBJ1-1; 8 positions match TRBD1. CDR3 length: 16 residues. Germline V gene sequence: CDR1 SGHNT, CDR2 YYREEE (reference sequence). J was trimmed by 0 bases and V by 0 bases; bases with no gene match: 4. The CDR3: CASSLEGQALNTEAFF. In DNA form, the CDR3 reads TGTGCCAGCAGCTTGGAGGGACAGGCTTTGAACACTGAAGCTTTCTTT.

This clone has a single count. This chain uses TRBV30 with TRBJ2-5; the D is unclear. The ends were cut back, 1 base at V and 5 bases at J, with 14 bases in the middle. The CDR3 has 14 residues. CDR1 is GTSNPN, CDR2 SVGIG, per germline (reference sequence). CDR3 bases: TGTGCCTGGAGTGCTCGGACCCTAGGGGAGACCCAGTACTTC. Its protein product is CAWSARTLGETQYF.

This chain uses TRBV6-5 with TRBJ2-1; 13 bases are a match to TRBD2. With 4 bases clipped from V and 8 bases from J, the junction kept 8 bases outside the gene matches. CDR1 and CDR2 (germline): MNHEY, SVGAGI. CDR3 size: 16 residues. Written as DNA, the CDR3 is TGTGCCAGCAGTTTTTGGGGACTAGCGGGACGGGATGAGCAGTTCTTC. It translates to CASSFWGLAGRDEQFF.

This clone was seen only once. This chain links TRBV9 with TRBJ1-6; the D gene is possibly TRBD1 (5 bases). V gave up 4 bases and J gave up 8 bases, with 13 bases separating them. The germline V gene has CDR1 SGDLS and CDR2 YYNGEE. There are 14 residues in the CDR3. DNA for the CDR3: TGTGCCAGCAGCTCACGGTTGGGGGATTCACCCCTCCACTTT. This translates into CASSSRLGDSPLHF.

This chain uses TRBV11-3 with TRBJ2-1; possibly TRBD1 for D (5 bases). The CDR3 is 16 residues long. The germline CDR1 and CDR2 sequences are SGHNT and YENEEA. The V end was cut by 4 bases, the J end by 0 bases, with 13 bases between. CDR3 nucleotide sequence: TGTGCCAGCAGCTCCCGCGACAGAAGCTCCTACAATGAGCAGTTCTTC. Its translation is CASSSRDRSSYNEQFF. Drawing the rest from reference TRBV11-3 and TRBJ2-1, the complete variable domain is EAGVVQSPRYKIIEKKQPVAFWCNPISGHNTLYWYLQNLGQGPELLIRYENEEAVDDSQLPKDRFSAERLKGVDSTLKIQPAELGDSAVYLCASSSRDRSSYNEQFFGPGTRLTVL.

The table lists this clone with a few counts. V is TRBV19 and J is TRBJ2-1; D gene uncertain. The CDR3 covers 14 residues. Looked up from germline, CDR1 is LNHDA and CDR2 is SQIVND (reference sequence). Deletions cut 0 bases from V and 5 bases from J, with 8 bases between. CDR3 amino acids: CASSIDAEDNEQFF. CDR3 in DNA: TGTGCCAGTAGTATAGATGCAGAGGACAATGAGCAGTTCTTC.

The rearrangement uses TRBV30 and TRBJ1-2, with D perhaps matching TRBD1 (5 bases). The germline V and J ends were trimmed by 2 bases and 14 bases, with 18 bases remaining between them. From germline, CDR1 is GTSNPN and CDR2 SVGIG (reference sequence). The CDR3 runs to 12 residues. CDR3: CAWSPDRGGGTF. CDR3 nucleotide sequence: TGTGCCTGGAGTCCCGACCGAGGTGGGGGAACCTTC.

The V and J genes are TRBV5-1 and TRBJ2-7, with D possibly matching TRBD2 (5 bases). CDR1 and CDR2 from the germline V gene are SGHRS and YFSETQ. The CDR3 is made up of 15 amino acids. V shed 2 bases and J shed 6 bases, with 18 bases lying between them. CDR3 DNA sequence: TGCGCCAGCAGCTTCTGGGGAACGGGGAACCCCGAGCAGTACTTC. It specifies CASSFWGTGNPEQYF.

This rearrangement joins TRBV18 to TRBJ2-7; no clear D gene. V lost 6 bases and J 4 bases, leaving 16 bases between the germline ends. The germline CDR1 and CDR2 sequences are KGHSH and LQKENI. The CDR3 loop spans 14 amino acids. The CDR3: CASSTSNPPYEQYF. CDR3 sequence (DNA): TGTGCCAGCTCGACATCAAACCCCCCTTACGAGCAGTACTTC.

This clone was seen a single time. The chain is built from TRBV6-1 and TRBJ1-1; tentatively, D is TRBD1 (6 bases). Trimming removed 6 bases at V and 1 base at J, with 15 bases between. Germline V gene data show CDR1 as MNHNS and CDR2 as SASEGT. The length of the CDR3 is 15 residues. In DNA form, the CDR3 reads TGTGCCAGCAGGGAGATGGGGGCCCGGAACACTGAAGCTTTCTTT. Its protein product is CASREMGARNTEAFF.

There are a few counts of this clone. The V call is TRBV30, the J call TRBJ1-6; TRBD1 matches 9 bases. The germline CDR1 and CDR2 sequences are GTSNPN and SVGIG (reference sequence). The V segment lost 1 base and the J segment 9 bases; nucleotides outside the gene matches: 10. The CDR3 spans 16 residues. The CDR3 loop reads CAWSGTGVRMGSPLHF. Here the CDR3 DNA reads TGTGCCTGGAGTGGGACAGGGGTTCGTATGGGTTCACCCCTCCACTTT.

This clone has only one observation. The chain carries TRBV5-1 and TRBJ2-3, with D perhaps matching TRBD1 (5 bases). Trimming shortened V by 1 base and J by 0 bases, and 12 bases separated the two germline ends. The length of the CDR3 is 16 residues. Looked up from germline, CDR1 is SGHRS and CDR2 is YFSETQ. DNA for the CDR3: TGCGCCAGCAGCTTGACTAAGGGGTCTAGCACAGATACGCAGTATTTT. Its protein product is CASSLTKGSSTDTQYF.

The gene calls are TRBV4-2 and TRBJ2-1, with 9 bases identical to TRBD2. The CDR3 runs to 15 residues. The junction had 3 bases not matched to a gene; V was cut back by 1 base and J by 5 bases. Germline V gives CDR1 LGHNA, CDR2 YNFKEQ. Written as DNA, the CDR3 is TGTGCCAGCAGCCAAGGGGCTAGCGGGAACAATGAGCAGTTCTTC. Encoded protein: CASSQGASGNNEQFF.

Only a few counts were recorded for this clone. This chain joins TRBV7-8 and TRBJ2-1, with TRBD2 as a possible D gene (6 bases). The length of the CDR3 is 13 residues. The V gene's germline CDR1 is SGHVS and CDR2 FQNEAQ. CDR3 coding DNA: TGTGCAACGCGGGAAACGGACTACAATGAGCAGTTCTTC. Its translation: CATRETDYNEQFF.

The genes are TRBV7-2 and TRBJ1-6; D ambiguous. The CDR3 is 13 residues long. V was clipped by 1 base and J by 10 bases, with 8 bases between them. Per germline, CDR1 SGHTA and CDR2 FQGNSA. This CDR3 reads CASSLDGVSPLHF. The CDR3 region has the DNA TGTGCCAGCAGCTTAGACGGTGTGTCACCCCTCCACTTT. Full variable domain (outside the CDR3, taken from reference TRBV7-2 and TRBJ1-6): GAGVSQSPSNKVTEKGKDVELRCDPISGHTALYWYRQSLGQGLEFLIYFQGNSAPDKSGLPSDRFSAERTGGSVSTLTIQRTQQEDSAVYLCASSLDGVSPLHFGNGTRLTVT.

The genes are TRBV6-6 and TRBJ1-1; D remains ambiguous. V lost 6 bases and J lost 0, with 14 bases in between. The CDR3 extends over 15 amino acids. Germline CDR1 and CDR2: MNHNY and SVGAGI (reference sequence). The CDR3 DNA reads TGTGCCAGCAGCGCTATTAATATTGTGAACACTGAAGCTTTCTTT. Translated, it gives CASSAINIVNTEAFF.

The gene calls are TRBV7-2 and TRBJ1-3, with D uncertain. Germline V gene data show CDR1 as SGHTA and CDR2 as FQGNSA. CDR3 length equals 12 residues. Deletions cut 2 bases from V and 6 bases from J, with 5 bases between. CDR3 sequence (DNA): TGTGCCAGCAGCTTATATCTAAACACCATATATTTT. It codes for CASSLYLNTIYF.

The rearrangement uses TRBV18 and TRBJ1-6; 7 positions agree with TRBD1. Germline CDR1 KGHSH, CDR2 LQKENI. The J segment lost 6 bases and the V segment lost 4 bases, leaving 3 bases of the junction unmatched. The CDR3 runs to 14 residues. The CDR3 reads CASSLDRFNSPLHF. In nucleotides, the CDR3 is TGTGCCAGCTCACTGGACAGGTTTAATTCACCCCTCCACTTT. Looking up the rest from reference TRBV18 and TRBJ1-6 gives the full variable domain: NAGVMQNPRHLVRRRGQEARLRCSPMKGHSHVYWYRQLPEEGLKFMVYLQKENIIDESGMPKERFSAEFPKEGPSILRIQQVVRGDSAAYFCASSLDRFNSPLHFGNGTRLTVT.

This clone is a singleton in its sample. V gene TRBV19 combines with J gene TRBJ2-1, with D perhaps TRBD2 (6 bases). Germline CDR1 is LNHDA and CDR2 is SQIVND (reference sequence). V lost 4 bases and J 3 bases, leaving 13 bases between the germline ends. The CDR3 spans 15 residues. The CDR3, as DNA: TGTGCCAGTAGTACCCGCGGGAAGTTCTACAATGAGCAGTTCTTC. This codes for CASSTRGKFYNEQFF.

The V gene is TRBV28, the J gene TRBJ2-2, with 16 bases fitting TRBD2. Germline V CDR1 and CDR2: MDHEN, SYDVKM. The CDR3 is made up of 19 amino acids. V was clipped by 4 bases and J by 4 bases; unmatched bases: 9. CDR3 loop: CASSSAGLAGGPGTGELFF. DNA of the CDR3: TGTGCCAGCAGTTCAGCGGGACTAGCGGGGGGGCCCGGCACCGGGGAGCTGTTTTTT.